This is a list of T cell receptor beta chains from one sample in a study of vaccination effects on CD4 cells after COVID-19. These receptors lack a known antigen. Sequenced by immunoSEQ multiplex PCR; TCRdb stores in-frame clones only, minus some. The sample records approximately 47,000 clones, roughly 70% being singletons. The input for sequencing was CD4+ T cells from PBMCs cultured without peptide, taken after COVID-19 vaccination. The source is a human donor who received a COVID-19 vaccine. The CDR3 runs from the conserved cysteine through the conserved F or W.

v_gene	CDR3aa
TRBV2	CASSDRQPYEQYF
TRBV5-1	CASSFTTRGSSGYYEQYF
TRBV6-4	CASSRTMNTEAFF
TRBV10-2	CASGLGQNQPQHF
TRBV5-4	CASSRAGTYEQYF
TRBV11-2	CASSPPYSGNTIYF
TRBV9	CASSVDLRGGYTGELFF
TRBV30	CAWMAGGRYGYTF
TRBV24-1	CATSDSPGLAGGPGANEQYF
TRBV6-5	CASSYTRTGPHEQYF
TRBV6-6	CASSLTGVGETQYF
TRBV3-1/TRBV3-2	CASSQASRGGTDTQYF
TRBV24-1	CATEGQGTDTQYF
TRBV19	CASSRQGLDYEQYF
TRBV2	CASTGQGADTIYF
TRBV12-3/TRBV12-4	CASSSENQETQYF
TRBV4-1	CASSQGRGVPYEQYF
TRBV29-1	CSAQGQGGGTEAFF
TRBV9	CASSVAFTSGGAIHEQFF
TRBV6-5	CASSSGRYSNQPQHF
TRBV12-5	CASGLGTEGSSYEQYF
TRBV5-1	CASSWGQGSGNTIYF
TRBV2	CASKKGGPNTEAFF
TRBV4-1	CASSQVLGGVGDYEQYF
TRBV6-1	CASSETENTEAFF
TRBV24-1	CATSVSSGGDTQYF
TRBV13	CASSLGPAEGSGNTIYF
TRBV27	CASSFEGQPQHF
TRBV4-1	CASSQDGGTATPPSQFF
TRBV5-1	CASSRGGYLNEQFF
TRBV2	CASRLTGTANNEQFF
TRBV5-1	CASSLNALAGVMVTDTQYF
TRBV5-1	CASSPSRGLSSYEQYF